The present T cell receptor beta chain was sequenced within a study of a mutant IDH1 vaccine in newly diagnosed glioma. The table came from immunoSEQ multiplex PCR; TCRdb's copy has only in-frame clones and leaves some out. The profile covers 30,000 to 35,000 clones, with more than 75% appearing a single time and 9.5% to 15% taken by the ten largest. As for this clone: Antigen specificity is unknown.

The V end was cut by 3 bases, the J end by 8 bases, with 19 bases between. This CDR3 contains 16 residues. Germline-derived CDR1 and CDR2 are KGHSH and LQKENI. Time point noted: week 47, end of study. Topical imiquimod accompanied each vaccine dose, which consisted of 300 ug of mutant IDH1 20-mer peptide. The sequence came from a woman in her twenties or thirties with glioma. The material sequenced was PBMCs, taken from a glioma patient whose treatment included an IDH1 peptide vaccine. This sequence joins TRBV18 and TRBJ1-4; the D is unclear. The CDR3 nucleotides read TGTGCCAGCTCACCTTACGATGGCGGTGCTCTCGAAAAACTGTTTTTT. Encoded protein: CASSPYDGGALEKLFF.